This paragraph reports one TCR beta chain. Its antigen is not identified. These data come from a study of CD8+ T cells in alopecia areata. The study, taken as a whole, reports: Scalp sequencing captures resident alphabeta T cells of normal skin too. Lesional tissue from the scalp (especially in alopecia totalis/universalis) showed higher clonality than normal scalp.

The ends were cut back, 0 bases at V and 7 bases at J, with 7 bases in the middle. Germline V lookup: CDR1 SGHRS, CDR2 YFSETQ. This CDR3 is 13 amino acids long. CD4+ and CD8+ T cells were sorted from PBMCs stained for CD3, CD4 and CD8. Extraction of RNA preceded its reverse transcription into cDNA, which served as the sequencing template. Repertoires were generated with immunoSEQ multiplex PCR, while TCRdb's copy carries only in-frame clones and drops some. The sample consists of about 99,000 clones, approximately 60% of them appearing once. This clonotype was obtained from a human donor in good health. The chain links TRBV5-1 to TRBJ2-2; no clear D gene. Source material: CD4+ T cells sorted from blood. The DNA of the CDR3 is TGCGCCAGCAGCTTGGATGCCGGCGGGGAGCTGTTTTTT. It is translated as CASSLDAGGELFF.